This TCR beta chain was retrieved from a study of T cell responses to AZD1222 COVID-19 vaccine. Study-wide points: Spike-specific TCR breadth and depth grew following two AZD1222 doses. Among AZD1222 vaccinees, only five or six were seropositive at baseline. It should be noted that donors were predominantly white British and more often female, and clonal diversity was possibly underestimated.

Turning to this clone: Its target is unknown.

This CDR3 is 13 amino acids long. V lost 4 bases, J lost 4 bases, and 11 bases lay in between. Germline V gene data show CDR1 as SGHTA and CDR2 as FQGNSA. Sequencing used immunoSEQ multiplex PCR; TCRdb keeps in-frame clones, though not all of them. The data hold about 120,000 clones, with about 89% observed a single time. Sequenced material: peripheral blood, taken on day 0 of AZD1222 vaccination. The receptor's source is an adult in good health. V and J are TRBV7-2 and TRBJ2-7; a possible D gene is TRBD2 (7 bases). The CDR3 DNA follows: TGTGCCAGCAGCTCGGGGGGCCAGTACGAGCAGTACTTC. Its translation: CASSSGGQYEQYF.